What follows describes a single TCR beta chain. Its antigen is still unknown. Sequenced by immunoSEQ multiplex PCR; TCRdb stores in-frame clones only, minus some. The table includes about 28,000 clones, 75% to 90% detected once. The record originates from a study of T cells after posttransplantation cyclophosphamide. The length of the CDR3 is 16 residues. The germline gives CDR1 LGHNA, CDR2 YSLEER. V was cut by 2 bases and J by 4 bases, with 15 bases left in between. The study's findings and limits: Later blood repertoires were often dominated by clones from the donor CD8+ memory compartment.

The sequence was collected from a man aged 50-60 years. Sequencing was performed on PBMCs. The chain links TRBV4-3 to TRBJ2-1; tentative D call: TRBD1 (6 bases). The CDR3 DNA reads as TGCGCCAGCAGCCAAATTGTCCAGGGGCGGTACAATGAGCAGTTCTTC. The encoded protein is CASSQIVQGRYNEQFF.